A single TCR beta chain is shown here with its context. The data are from a study of shared clonotypes between healthy human individuals. HIV-negative, healthy adults without recent acute infections or vaccinations were the donors. Deep-level assay runs were performed. Method: immunoSEQ multiplex PCR; TCRdb's copy keeps in-frame clones and lacks some. The sample contains 950,000 to 1,100,000 clones, around 74% of which appear only once. V dropped 4 bases and J dropped 7; count of bases not matched to a gene: 12. The V gene's germline CDR1 is SGHRS and CDR2 YFSETQ. The CDR3 spans 17 residues. The origin of this receptor is a young man in good health. This chain uses TRBV5-1 with TRBJ2-1, with 12 positions matching TRBD1. Sequenced sample: memory CD4+ T cells sorted from blood. Subset given: CD45RA-negative fraction. Written as DNA, the CDR3 is TGCGCCAGCAGCCCAAGCGCCGGGACAGGGGGCAAGAATGAGCAGTTCTTC. As protein: CASSPSAGTGGKNEQFF.